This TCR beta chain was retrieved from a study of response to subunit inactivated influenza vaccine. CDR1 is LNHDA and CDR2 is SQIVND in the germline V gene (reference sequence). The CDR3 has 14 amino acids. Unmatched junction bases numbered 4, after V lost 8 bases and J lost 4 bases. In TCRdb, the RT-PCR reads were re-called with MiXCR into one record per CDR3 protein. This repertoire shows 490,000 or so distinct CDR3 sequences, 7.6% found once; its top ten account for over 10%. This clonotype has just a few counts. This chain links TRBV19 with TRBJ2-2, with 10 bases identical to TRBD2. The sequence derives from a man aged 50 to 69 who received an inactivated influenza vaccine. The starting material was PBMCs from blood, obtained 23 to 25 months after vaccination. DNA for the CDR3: TGTGCCAGTCAGCGGGAGGGCCTCACCGGGGAGCTGTTTTTT. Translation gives CASQREGLTGELFF.